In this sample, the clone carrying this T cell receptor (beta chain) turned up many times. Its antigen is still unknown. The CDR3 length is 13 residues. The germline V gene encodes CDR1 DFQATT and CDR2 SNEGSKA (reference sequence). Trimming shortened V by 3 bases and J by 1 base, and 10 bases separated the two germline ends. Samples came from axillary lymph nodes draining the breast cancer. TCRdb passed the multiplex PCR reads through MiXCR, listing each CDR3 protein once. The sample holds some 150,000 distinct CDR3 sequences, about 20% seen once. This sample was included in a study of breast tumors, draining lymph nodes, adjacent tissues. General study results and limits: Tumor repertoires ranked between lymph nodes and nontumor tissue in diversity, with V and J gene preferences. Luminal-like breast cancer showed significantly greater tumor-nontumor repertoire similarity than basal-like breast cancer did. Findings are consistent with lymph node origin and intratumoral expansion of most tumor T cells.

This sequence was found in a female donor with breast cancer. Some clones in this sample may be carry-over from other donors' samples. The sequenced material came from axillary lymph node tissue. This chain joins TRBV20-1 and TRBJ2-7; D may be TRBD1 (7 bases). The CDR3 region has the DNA TGCAGTGCTAGGGAGGGGGCTTCCTACGAGCAGTACTTC. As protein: CSAREGASYEQYF.